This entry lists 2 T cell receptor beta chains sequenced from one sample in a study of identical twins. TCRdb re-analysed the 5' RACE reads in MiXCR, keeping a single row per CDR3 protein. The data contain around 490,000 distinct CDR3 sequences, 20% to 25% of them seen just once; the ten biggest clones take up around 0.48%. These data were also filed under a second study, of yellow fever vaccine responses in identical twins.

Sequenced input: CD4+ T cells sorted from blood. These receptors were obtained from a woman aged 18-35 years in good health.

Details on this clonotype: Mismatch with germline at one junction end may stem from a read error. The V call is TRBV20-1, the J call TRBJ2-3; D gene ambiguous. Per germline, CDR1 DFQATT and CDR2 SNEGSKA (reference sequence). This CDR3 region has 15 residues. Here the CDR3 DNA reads TGCAGTTCTAGTGGGCTGTATCGTTTCACAGATACGCAGTATTTT. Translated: CSSSGLYRFTDTQYF.

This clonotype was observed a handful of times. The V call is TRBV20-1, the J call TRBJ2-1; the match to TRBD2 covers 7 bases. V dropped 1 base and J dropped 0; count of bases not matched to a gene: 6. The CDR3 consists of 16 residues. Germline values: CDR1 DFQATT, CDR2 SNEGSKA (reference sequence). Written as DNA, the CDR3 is TGCAGTGCTAGAGGGCATAGCGGGTCCTCCTACAATGAGCAGTTCTTC. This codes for CSARGHSGSSYNEQFF.